Listed below are T cell receptor beta chains from one sample, sequenced in a study of T cells after yellow fever vaccination. Each CDR3 protein gets one entry after TCRdb re-called the 5' RACE reads with MiXCR. The table has under 150,000 distinct CDR3 sequences, roughly 15% seen once. This material consisted of CD8+ T cells sorted from PBMCs, taken 5 days after the yellow fever booster vaccination. These receptors were taken from a man younger than 35 who received the YFV17D yellow fever vaccine. The CDR3 runs from the conserved cysteine through the conserved F or W. Each record gives: clone size, V gene, J gene, D gene, CDR3 DNA, CDR3 protein. The D gene is left open where the match is weak. Expanded clones get a size class; other rows say once, few or many, or leave the size out.

>few|TRBV9|TRBJ1-1|NA
TGTGCCAGCAGCGGCACCGGGGGGACGGCCGGTGAAGCTTTCTTT
CASSGTGGTAGEAFF
>few|TRBV10-3|TRBJ2-7|NA
TGTGCCATCTCTCCCTACACCTACGAGCAGTACTTC
CAISPYTYEQYF
>NA|TRBV5-5|TRBJ1-5|NA
TGTGCCAGCAGCCCCCTCCCGGTCGAGAGCAATCAGCCCCAGCATTTT
CASSPLPVESNQPQHF
>NA|TRBV6-6|TRBJ2-7|NA
TGTGCCAGCAGTTACTCTTCGTCGGGGGCAGACGAGCAGTACTTC
CASSYSSSGADEQYF
>few|TRBV6-5|TRBJ2-5|TRBD2
TGTGCCAGCAGTTTGGCAAGCGGGGGCGCCGGGGAGACCCAGTACTTC
CASSLASGGAGETQYF
>NA|TRBV7-8|TRBJ2-1|TRBD2
TGTGCCAGCAGCCACGGGACTACCGTGTACAATGAGCAGTTCTTC
CASSHGTTVYNEQFF
>NA|TRBV12-3/TRBV12-4|TRBJ2-7|NA
TGTGCCAGCAGTTTAGTTATCGCAGCCCACGAGCAGTACTTC
CASSLVIAAHEQYF
>many|TRBV9|TRBJ2-5|NA
TGTGCCAGCAGCCCTCCTCAGGGCTTCGAGACCCAGTACTTC
CASSPPQGFETQYF
>few|TRBV12-3/TRBV12-4|TRBJ1-2|TRBD1
TGTGCCAGCAGTACAGGGGTGGCTGGCTACACCTTC
CASSTGVAGYTF
>few|TRBV15|TRBJ1-2|TRBD1
TGTGCCACCAGCGAAGGCCGGGACAGGGGGAACGGCTACACCTTC
CATSEGRDRGNGYTF
>NA|TRBV4-3|TRBJ1-6|NA
TGCGCCAGCAGCCAAGATAGGACGGGTAACTCCTATAATTCACCCCTCCACTTT
CASSQDRTGNSYNSPLHF
>NA|TRBV7-9|TRBJ1-2|NA
TGTGCCAGCAGGTGGAGTAACTATGGCTACACCTTC
CASRWSNYGYTF
>few|TRBV10-2|TRBJ2-1|TRBD2
TGCGCCAGCAGTGACTTAGCGGGCTCCTACAATGAGCAGTTCTTC
CASSDLAGSYNEQFF
>NA|TRBV7-2|TRBJ2-3|NA
TGTGCATCGGGGGCGTCGGGGAGGGGACTCGTTTTTAGCACAGATACGCAGTATTTT
CASGASGRGLVFSTDTQYF
>NA|TRBV4-3|TRBJ1-5|TRBD1
TGCGCCAGCAGTCATGCCTGGGGACAGGCAAGGACGTCGAATAGCAATCAGCCCCAGCATTTT
CASSHAWGQARTSNSNQPQHF
>few|TRBV20-1|TRBJ2-7|NA
TGCAGTGCTAGAGGCCCCTCCGGGATCTCGGCGGTTAAGCAGTACTTC
CSARGPSGISAVKQYF
>NA|TRBV27|TRBJ2-1|TRBD2
TGTGCCAGCAAGTTAGCGGGGGGGCAGCTTTATGAGCAGTTCTTC
CASKLAGGQLYEQFF
>NA|TRBV4-3|TRBJ1-1|NA
TGCGCCAGCAGCCACTACCAGGGGCACACTGAAGCTTTCTTT
CASSHYQGHTEAFF
>NA|TRBV25-1|TRBJ1-1|NA
TGTGCCAGCAGTTCTCACAGCAGCACTGAAGCTTTCTTT
CASSSHSSTEAFF
>NA|TRBV9|TRBJ1-5|NA
TGTGCCAGCAGCGTAGAGGGCAGGGAAAATCAGCCCCAGCATTTT
CASSVEGRENQPQHF
>many|TRBV6-2/TRBV6-3|TRBJ1-5|NA
TGTGCCAGCAGTTCGGGGGCCGCGGGGACGCATTTT
CASSSGAAGTHF
>many|TRBV6-1|TRBJ2-1|TRBD2
TGTGCCAGCAGTGGACTAGCGGGGGGCTACAATGAGCAGTTCTTC
CASSGLAGGYNEQFF
>NA|TRBV12-3/TRBV12-4|TRBJ1-4|TRBD1
TGTGCCAGCAGTTTAGCCAGGGGGCGCTTTTATGAAAAACTGTTTTTT
CASSLARGRFYEKLFF
>few|TRBV6-5|TRBJ2-2|TRBD1
TGTGCCAGCAGTTACTCTCACGACAGGGGTACCGGGGAGCTGTTTTTT
CASSYSHDRGTGELFF
>NA|TRBV5-5|TRBJ2-1|TRBD2
TGTGCCAGCACCGAACTAAAGACTAGCGGGGGAGACCCGCCCTTCTACAATGAGCAGTTCTTC
CASTELKTSGGDPPFYNEQFF
>NA|TRBV7-2|TRBJ2-1|TRBD2
TGTGCCAGCAGCTTAGGTAGCGGGGGGGCCGGGGCCTCCTACAATGAGCACTTCTTC
CASSLGSGGAGASYNEHFF
>many|TRBV6-4|TRBJ2-3|NA
TGTGCCAGCAGTGAGGGGAGCACAGATACGCAGTATTTT
CASSEGSTDTQYF
>few|TRBV29-1|TRBJ2-2|NA
TGCAGCGTCCGGGGATGGTTTGGGTCAACCGGGGAGCTGTTTTTT
CSVRGWFGSTGELFF
>many|TRBV18|TRBJ2-1|NA
TGTGCCAGCTCACCGCAGTACAATGAGCAGTTCTTC
CASSPQYNEQFF
>few|TRBV7-9|TRBJ1-5|TRBD1
TGTGCCAGCAGCTTGGCAGGGGGAAGTCAGCCCCAGCATTTT
CASSLAGGSQPQHF
>few|TRBV4-3|TRBJ1-1|NA
TGCGCCAGCAGCCAACAGAAATATTACACTGAAGCTTTCTTT
CASSQQKYYTEAFF
>few|TRBV7-8|TRBJ1-3|NA
TGTGCCAGCAGCTTAGGCCAGGCCTCTGGAAACACCATATATTTT
CASSLGQASGNTIYF
>NA|TRBV6-5|TRBJ2-5|TRBD1
TGTGCCAGCAGTTATTCTACAGGGGCGGCGACCCAGTACTTC
CASSYSTGAATQYF
>many|TRBV12-3/TRBV12-4|TRBJ2-7|NA
TGTGCCAGCAGTTCGGGATACGAGCAGTACTTC
CASSSGYEQYF
>many|TRBV12-3/TRBV12-4|TRBJ2-7|NA
TGTGCCAGCGCAAATGCGGGTGCCGAGCAGTACTTC
CASANAGAEQYF
>NA|TRBV12-3/TRBV12-4|TRBJ2-5|NA
TGTGCCAGCAATTTATACGGAGGTACACAAGAGACCCAGTACTTC
CASNLYGGTQETQYF
>few|TRBV9|TRBJ1-1|NA
TGTGCCAGCAGCCTAGAAGACAGACACACTGAAGCTTTCTTT
CASSLEDRHTEAFF
>NA|TRBV20-1|TRBJ2-7|TRBD1
TGCAGTGCTACCAGGCAGGGGGCGACTCTCGATGAGCAGTACTTC
CSATRQGATLDEQYF
>few|TRBV5-4|TRBJ2-1|TRBD2
TGTGCCAGCAGCGCCGTGCCGGGGGGTCCTCTACCTTGCTTC
CASSAVPGGPLPCF
>NA|TRBV18|TRBJ2-5|NA
TGTGCCAGCTCACCGGGGGCAGGGAGAGAGACCCAGTACTTC
CASSPGAGRETQYF
>NA|TRBV7-9|TRBJ2-3|NA
TGTGCCAGCAGCTTATTGCAGGGTGGAACAGATACGCAGTATTTT
CASSLLQGGTDTQYF
>NA|TRBV7-9|TRBJ1-1|TRBD1
TGTGCCAGCAGCCCCAGGACAGGGTGGGATGAAGCTTTCTTT
CASSPRTGWDEAFF
>NA|TRBV5-6|TRBJ2-3|TRBD2
TGTGCCAGCAGCTCGGCTCGGGGGGGCCGGGCTGATACGCAGTATTTT
CASSSARGGRADTQYF
>few|TRBV4-1|TRBJ1-5|NA
TGCGCCAGCAGCCCCATGGACCGCGGGGGGAATCAGCCCCAGCATTTT
CASSPMDRGGNQPQHF
>NA|TRBV28|TRBJ1-1|NA
TGTGCCAGCAGTTCCCCAGACAGACCCTACACTGAAGCTTTCTTT
CASSSPDRPYTEAFF
>NA|TRBV5-5|TRBJ2-5|TRBD2
TGTGCCAGCAGCCTGCGTCTAGCGGGGGAACAAGAGACCCAGTACTTC
CASSLRLAGEQETQYF
>few|TRBV14|TRBJ2-1|NA
TGTGCCAGCAGCCTCCGAAATAGCGCTTACAATGAGCAGTTCTTC
CASSLRNSAYNEQFF
>many|TRBV7-7|TRBJ2-2|NA
TGTGCTAGCAGACTTAACACCGGGGAGCTGTTTTTT
CASRLNTGELFF
>few|TRBV27|TRBJ2-7|NA
TGTGCCAGCAGTTTGGGGGTTGGAATGGGGGAGCAGTACTTC
CASSLGVGMGEQYF
>NA|TRBV7-9|TRBJ1-4|NA
TGTGCCAGCAGCTTAGTACGTCCAGGGGAACGCCGGGAAAAACTGTTTTTT
CASSLVRPGERREKLFF
>few|TRBV12-3/TRBV12-4|TRBJ2-3|NA
TGTGCCAGCAGTATGGGTTTTGGAGATACGCAGTATTTT
CASSMGFGDTQYF
>once|TRBV10-3|TRBJ1-1|NA
TGTGCCATCCGACCCGGACAGATGAACACTGAAGCTTTCTTT
CAIRPGQMNTEAFF
>few|TRBV6-5|TRBJ2-1|NA
TGTGCCAGCAGCCGCGTTGGCGGGGCCGACAATGAGCAGTTCTTC
CASSRVGGADNEQFF
>few|TRBV7-9|TRBJ2-7|NA
TGTGCCAGCACCCCCCAATCCAACGAGCAGTACTTC
CASTPQSNEQYF
>few|TRBV4-1|TRBJ2-7|NA
TGCGCCAGCAGCCCCGGGGGGCGCGGTTACGAGCAGTACTTC
CASSPGGRGYEQYF
>few|TRBV19|TRBJ2-1|NA
TGTGCCAGTACCAATGGGGGGTGGAATTACAATGAGCAGTTCTTC
CASTNGGWNYNEQFF
>NA|TRBV7-9|TRBJ1-2|NA
TGTGCCAGCGATTTAGTCGGGGCCCCTTATGGCTACACCTTC
CASDLVGAPYGYTF
>NA|TRBV11-2|TRBJ2-1|NA
TGTGCCAGCAGCTTCCGGGGTTTAGGGAACAATGAGCAGTTCTTC
CASSFRGLGNNEQFF